Listed below are T cell receptor beta chains from one sample, sequenced in a study of shared clonotypes between healthy human individuals. Assay: immunoSEQ multiplex PCR; the TCRdb copy retains only in-frame clones and omits some. Among roughly 650,000 clones listed, around 96% were seen once. The specimen sequenced was naive CD8+ T cells sorted from blood. All receptors come from a woman in her twenties or thirties in good health. Each CDR3 is given with its conserved first and last residue. D genes are given only for firm matches. Rows may omit the clone size; those that give it use once, few, many or a size class.

>TRBV4-1|NA|NA|TRBJ2-1
CASSQGLSEQFF
TGCGCCAGCAGCCAAGGGCTTAGTGAGCAGTTCTTC
>TRBV19|NA|NA|TRBJ2-7
CASSGVLRSYEQYF
TGTGCCAGTAGTGGTGTCCTACGCTCCTACGAGCAGTACTTC
>TRBV7-2|NA|NA|TRBJ2-7
CASSAEVRAYEQYF
TGTGCCAGCAGCGCCGAGGTTCGAGCCTACGAGCAGTACTTC
>TRBV2|TRBD2|NA|TRBJ2-7
CATSPGLAALYEQYF
TGTGCCACCTCCCCAGGACTAGCGGCCTTGTACGAGCAGTACTTC
>TRBV11-2|TRBD2|NA|TRBJ2-1
CASRSGGGFNEQFF
TGTGCCAGCAGGAGCGGGGGGGGATTCAATGAGCAGTTCTTC
>TRBV7-9|NA|NA|TRBJ2-7
CASSLGRGGGYEQYF
TGTGCCAGCAGCTTAGGCCGTGGGGGCGGCTACGAGCAGTACTTC
>TRBV7-6|TRBD1|NA|TRBJ1-1
CASSLGQGMNTEAFF
TGTGCCAGCAGCTTAGGACAGGGCATGAACACTGAAGCTTTCTTT
>TRBV6-1|TRBD1|NA|TRBJ2-4
CASSLAGQGNIQYF
TGTGCCAGCAGCCTGGCAGGACAGGGGAACATTCAGTACTTC
>TRBV7-7|TRBD2|once|TRBJ2-1
CASSFAGTSGSLFF
TGTGCCAGCAGCTTCGCCGGGACTAGCGGGAGCCTGTTCTTC
>TRBV7-2|NA|NA|TRBJ1-3
CASSQIPGGANTIYF
TGTGCCAGCAGCCAAATACCAGGTGGCGCGAACACCATATATTTT
>TRBV23-1|NA|once|TRBJ2-6
CATNCLSGANVLTF
TGCGCCACTAACTGCCTCTCTGGGGCCAACGTCCTGACTTTC
>TRBV29-1|NA|once|TRBJ2-7
CSVEAGLGYEQYF
TGCAGCGTTGAAGCCGGACTCGGGTACGAGCAGTACTTC
>TRBV29-1|TRBD2|NA|TRBJ2-1
CSADPLTSGDNEQFF
TGCAGCGCGGACCCGCTTACTAGCGGTGACAATGAGCAGTTCTTC
>TRBV6-1|NA|NA|TRBJ2-1
CASSQTGFSNNEQFF
TGTGCCAGCAGCCAAACAGGGTTCTCAAACAATGAGCAGTTCTTC
>TRBV19|NA|NA|TRBJ2-7
CASSINRDWPTYEQYF
TGTGCCAGTAGTATAAACAGGGACTGGCCTACCTACGAGCAGTACTTC
>TRBV5-4|TRBD2|NA|TRBJ2-7
CASRLAGGAYEQYF
TGTGCCAGCAGACTAGCGGGAGGCGCCTACGAGCAGTACTTC
>TRBV5-6|TRBD2|NA|TRBJ2-3
CASSFWTSGTDTQYF
TGTGCCAGCAGCTTCTGGACTAGCGGGACAGATACGCAGTATTTT
>TRBV6-1|TRBD2|NA|TRBJ2-1
CASSELAGVNEQFF
TGTGCCAGCAGTGAACTAGCGGGAGTCAATGAGCAGTTCTTC
>TRBV2|TRBD2|NA|TRBJ2-1
CASHGPSGSNEQFF
TGTGCCAGCCACGGGCCTAGCGGGAGCAATGAGCAGTTCTTC
>TRBV28|NA|NA|TRBJ2-7
CASSLSGVGEQYF
TGTGCCAGCAGTTTATCGGGGGTTGGCGAGCAGTACTTC
>TRBV9|TRBD2|NA|TRBJ2-3
CASSVEGSVSGRDTQYF
TGTGCCAGCAGCGTAGAAGGATCGGTTAGCGGGAGGGATACGCAGTATTTT
>TRBV13|TRBD2|NA|TRBJ2-1
CASSSTSGNEQFF
TGTGCCAGCAGCTCGACTAGCGGGAATGAGCAGTTCTTC
>TRBV4-1|TRBD1|NA|TRBJ2-7
CASSQEFRDSHYEQYF
TGCGCCAGCAGCCAAGAATTTCGGGACAGCCACTACGAGCAGTACTTC
>TRBV7-8|NA|NA|TRBJ2-7
CASSFSNSYEQYF
TGTGCCAGCAGCTTTTCCAACTCCTACGAGCAGTACTTC
>TRBV16|NA|NA|TRBJ2-7
CATSGPISYEQYF
TGTGCCACCTCAGGCCCAATCTCCTACGAGCAGTACTTC
>TRBV11-2|TRBD2|NA|TRBJ2-7
CASSLEVAGAWYEQYF
TGTGCCAGCAGCTTAGAAGTAGCGGGAGCTTGGTACGAGCAGTACTTC
>TRBV6-5|TRBD1|few|TRBJ1-2
CASTTGGYGYTF
TGTGCCAGCACTACAGGGGGCTATGGCTACACCTTC
>TRBV29-1|NA|NA|TRBJ1-1
CSVEDSPNTEAFF
TGCAGCGTTGAAGATAGTCCCAACACTGAAGCTTTCTTT
>TRBV18|NA|NA|TRBJ2-3
CASSPEREILDTQYF
TGTGCCAGCTCACCAGAACGGGAGATCCTAGATACGCAGTATTTT
>TRBV18|NA|once|TRBJ2-3
CASSSVSSVDTQYF
TGTGCCAGCTCTAGCGTCTCTTCCGTGGATACGCAGTATTTT
>TRBV5-6|TRBD2|NA|TRBJ2-1
CASSLAAGAYNEQFF
TGTGCCAGCAGCTTGGCAGCGGGGGCATACAATGAGCAGTTCTTC
>TRBV5-6|NA|once|TRBJ2-7
CASSLGGDSSYEQYF
TGTGCCAGCAGCTTGGGGGGTGATAGCTCCTACGAGCAGTACTTC
>TRBV28|TRBD2|NA|TRBJ2-7
CASSSGLADSYEQYF
TGTGCCAGCAGCTCGGGACTAGCGGACTCCTACGAGCAGTACTTC
>TRBV5-6|NA|NA|TRBJ1-2
CASSLGGSNYGYTF
TGTGCCAGCAGCTTGGGTGGTTCTAACTATGGCTACACCTTC
>TRBV28|NA|once|TRBJ1-3
CASSFYSSARNTIYF
TGTGCCAGCAGTTTTTATAGCTCCGCAAGAAACACCATATATTTT
>TRBV7-6|NA|NA|TRBJ1-1
CASSLEPETNTEAFF
TGTGCCAGCAGCTTAGAACCAGAGACGAACACTGAAGCTTTCTTT
>TRBV7-8|TRBD2|NA|TRBJ2-7
CASSLVFGPGLAAYEQYF
TGTGCCAGCAGCTTAGTTTTTGGACCGGGACTAGCGGCATACGAGCAGTACTTC
>TRBV30|NA|NA|TRBJ2-7
CACRGDYGSSYEQYF
TGTGCCTGCAGGGGGGACTACGGAAGCTCCTACGAGCAGTACTTC
>TRBV7-8|TRBD2|NA|TRBJ2-2
CASSLSASGSEGNTGELFF
TGTGCCAGCAGCTTATCGGCTAGCGGGAGCGAGGGTAACACCGGGGAGCTGTTTTTT
>TRBV27|NA|once|TRBJ1-1
CASRPSMNTEAFF
TGTGCCAGCAGGCCGTCCATGAACACTGAAGCTTTCTTT
>TRBV6-1|TRBD1|NA|TRBJ2-7
CASGDRGYEQYF
TGTGCCAGCGGGGACAGGGGTTACGAGCAGTACTTC
>TRBV11-3|TRBD2|NA|TRBJ2-1
CASSLVSGNYNEQFF
TGTGCCAGCAGCTTAGTTAGCGGGAACTACAATGAGCAGTTCTTC
>TRBV30|NA|NA|TRBJ1-1
CAGHLHWGTEAFF
TGTGCCGGACACCTACATTGGGGCACTGAAGCTTTCTTT
>TRBV27|NA|NA|TRBJ2-5
CASSFAGTQYF
TGTGCCAGCAGTTTCGCGGGGACCCAGTACTTC